The entry that follows covers one T cell receptor (beta chain) sequence. The cDNA of both the TCRalpha and TCRbeta chains was subjected to two nested PCRs of approximately 16 and 10 cycles. TCRdb reworked the 5' RACE reads into one entry per CDR3 protein, no DNA. The sample table includes under 200,000 distinct CDR3 sequences. This sample was included in a study of monozygotic twins with inflammatory bowel disease. The clonotype comes from a human donor with ulcerative colitis or Crohn's disease, or a healthy co-twin of an affected twin (not recorded which). The sample was blood.

CDR3 loop: CASSLVRAGEQFF. The rearrangement links TRBV11-2 to TRBJ2-1; TCRdb lists TRBD1, though no DNA is available to test this call. From germline, CDR1 is SGHAT and CDR2 FQNNGV. This CDR3 contains 13 residues.